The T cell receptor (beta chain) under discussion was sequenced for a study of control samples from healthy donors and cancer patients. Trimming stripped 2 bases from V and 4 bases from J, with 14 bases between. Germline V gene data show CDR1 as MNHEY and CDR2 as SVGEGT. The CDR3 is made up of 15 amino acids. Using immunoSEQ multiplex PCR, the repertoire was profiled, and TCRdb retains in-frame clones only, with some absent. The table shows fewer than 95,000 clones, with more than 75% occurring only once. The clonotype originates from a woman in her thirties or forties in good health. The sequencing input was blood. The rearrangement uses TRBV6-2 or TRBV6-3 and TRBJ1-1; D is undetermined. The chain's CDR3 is CASSYPQTLSTEAFF. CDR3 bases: TGTGCCAGCAGTTACCCACAGACATTGAGCACTGAAGCTTTCTTT.